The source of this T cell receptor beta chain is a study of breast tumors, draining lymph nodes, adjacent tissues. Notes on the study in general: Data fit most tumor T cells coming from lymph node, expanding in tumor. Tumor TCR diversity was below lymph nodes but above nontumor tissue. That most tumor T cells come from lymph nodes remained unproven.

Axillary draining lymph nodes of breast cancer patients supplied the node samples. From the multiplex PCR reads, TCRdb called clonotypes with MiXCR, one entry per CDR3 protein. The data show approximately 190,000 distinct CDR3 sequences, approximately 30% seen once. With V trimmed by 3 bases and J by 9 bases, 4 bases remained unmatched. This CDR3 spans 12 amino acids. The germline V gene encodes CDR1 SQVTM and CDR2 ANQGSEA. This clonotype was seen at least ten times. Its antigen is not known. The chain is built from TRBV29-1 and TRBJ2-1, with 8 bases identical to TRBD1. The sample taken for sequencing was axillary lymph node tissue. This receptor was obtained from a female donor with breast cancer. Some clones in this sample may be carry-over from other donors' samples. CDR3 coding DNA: TGCAGCGTTGATACAGGGGGGCCTGAGCAGTTCTTC. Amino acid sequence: CSVDTGGPEQFF.